Listed below are T cell receptor beta chains from one sample, sequenced in a study of blood T cell repertoires in COVID-19. Repertoires were generated with immunoSEQ multiplex PCR, while TCRdb's copy carries only in-frame clones and drops some. The sample lists approximately 670,000 clones, just under 90% occurring once. The sample consisted of peripheral blood. These receptors were taken from a woman aged 18 to 35 with acute or convalescent COVID-19. Each CDR3 is given with its conserved first and last residue. D genes are given only for firm matches. A row's size may be missing; if present it is once, few, many or a size class.

j_gene,v_gene,abundance,d_gene,CDR3aa,CDR3nt
TRBJ2-5,TRBV7-8,.,.,CASTRGLRETQYF,TGTGCCAGCACCAGGGGCCTCCGGGAGACCCAGTACTTC
TRBJ2-7,TRBV5-8,once,.,CASSTIGDYEQYF,TGTGCCAGCAGCACGATAGGGGATTACGAGCAGTACTTC
TRBJ1-2,TRBV19,.,TRBD1,CASTTGGIDYGYTF,TGTGCCAGTACTACAGGGGGCATAGACTATGGCTACACCTTC
TRBJ2-7,TRBV3-1/TRBV3-2,.,TRBD1,CASSHPRSRGRYEQYF,TGTGCCAGCAGCCACCCCAGGAGCAGGGGGCGTTACGAGCAGTACTTC
TRBJ1-5,TRBV5-8,.,TRBD1,CASSTGVLSNQPQHF,TGTGCCAGCAGCACAGGGGTTTTGAGCAATCAGCCCCAGCATTTT
TRBJ2-4,TRBV7-9,.,.,CASSLATALYLAKNIQYF,TGTGCCAGCAGCTTAGCGACAGCACTCTACCTAGCCAAAAACATTCAGTACTTC
TRBJ2-5,TRBV6-5,.,.,CASSYSRETQYF,TGTGCCAGCAGTTACTCGAGGGAGACCCAGTACTTC
TRBJ2-1,TRBV7-3,.,.,CASRDSGKDEQFF,TGTGCCAGCAGGGACAGCGGGAAGGATGAGCAGTTCTTC
TRBJ2-3,TRBV29-1,.,TRBD1,CSVLIPGQSTDTQYF,TGCAGCGTGTTAATTCCGGGACAGAGCACAGATACGCAGTATTTT
TRBJ1-1,TRBV11-3,.,TRBD1,CASREERDRGVTEAFF,TGTGCCAGCAGGGAAGAACGGGACAGGGGAGTAACTGAAGCTTTCTTT
TRBJ2-7,TRBV4-1,once,TRBD1,CASSQERQGAYEQYF,TGCGCCAGCAGCCAAGAAAGACAGGGGGCCTACGAGCAGTACTTC
TRBJ1-1,TRBV5-1,.,TRBD1,CASSLAGGQVNTEAFF,TGCGCCAGCAGCTTGGCCGGAGGACAGGTCAACACTGAAGCTTTCTTT
TRBJ2-3,TRBV24-1,.,.,CATRDSPDTQYF,TGTGCCACCAGAGACTCACCAGATACGCAGTATTTT
TRBJ2-7,TRBV5-1,.,.,CASSLEDSLYEQYF,TGCGCCAGCAGCTTGGAGGACAGCCTATACGAGCAGTACTTC
TRBJ1-5,TRBV24-1,.,TRBD1,CATQQGVSSNQPQHF,TGTGCCACCCAACAGGGGGTTAGTAGCAATCAGCCCCAGCATTTT
TRBJ1-1,TRBV6-2/TRBV6-3,.,TRBD1,CASSHGGQGNTEAFF,TGTGCCAGCAGCCACGGCGGACAGGGCAACACTGAAGCTTTCTTT
TRBJ2-7,TRBV7-9,.,TRBD2,CASSLSGGPSYEQYF,TGTGCCAGCAGCCTTAGCGGGGGGCCCTCCTACGAGCAGTACTTC
TRBJ1-1,TRBV11-2,.,TRBD1,CASSPGTGKYPWDTEAFF,TGTGCCAGCAGCCCAGGGACAGGGAAATATCCTTGGGACACTGAAGCTTTCTTT
TRBJ2-7,TRBV24-1,.,TRBD2,CATSDPAGRADEQYF,TGTGCCACCAGTGACCCAGCAGGGAGGGCTGACGAGCAGTACTTC
TRBJ1-5,TRBV5-4,.,TRBD1,CASSFGTGEGNQPQHF,TGTGCCAGCAGCTTCGGGACAGGGGAAGGCAATCAGCCCCAGCATTTT
TRBJ2-2,TRBV19,.,TRBD2,CASSPTRGGGANTGELFF,TGTGCCAGTAGCCCAACCCGCGGGGGTGGTGCGAACACCGGGGAGCTGTTTTTT
TRBJ2-3,TRBV3-1/TRBV3-2,.,.,CASSRRGTDTQYF,TGTGCCAGCAGTCGCAGGGGCACCGATACGCAGTATTTT
TRBJ1-4,TRBV27,.,.,CASRQIGGYATNEKLFF,TGTGCCAGCAGGCAAATCGGCGGATATGCAACTAATGAAAAACTGTTTTTT
TRBJ2-5,TRBV19,.,TRBD2,CASSFRVAGFEETQYF,TGTGCCAGTAGTTTTCGTGTAGCGGGGTTTGAAGAGACCCAGTACTTC
TRBJ1-6,TRBV6-4,.,TRBD1,CASSRGPDNSPLHF,TGTGCCAGCAGCAGGGGGCCGGATAATTCACCCCTCCACTTT
TRBJ1-5,TRBV6-5,.,TRBD1,CASSYSRQGLDQPQHF,TGTGCCAGCAGTTACAGCAGACAGGGGCTCGACCAGCCCCAGCATTTT
TRBJ2-7,TRBV15,.,TRBD1,CATSIDRGYEQYF,TGTGCCACCAGCATTGACAGGGGCTACGAGCAGTACTTC
TRBJ2-7,TRBV6-5,once,.,CASSPRTLAEYEQYF,TGTGCCAGCAGCCCCCGGACCTTAGCGGAGTACGAGCAGTACTTC
TRBJ2-7,TRBV19,.,TRBD1,CASSIGATGESYEQYF,TGTGCCAGTAGTATAGGGGCTACAGGGGAGTCCTACGAGCAGTACTTC
TRBJ2-3,TRBV7-2,once,.,CASSLRGAVIDTQYF,TGTGCCAGCAGCTTACGGGGGGCGGTCATAGATACGCAGTATTTT
TRBJ1-1,TRBV4-1,.,.,CASSLAENTEAFF,TGCGCCAGCAGCCTAGCCGAGAACACTGAAGCTTTCTTT
TRBJ1-3,TRBV9,.,.,CASSVVGFGNTIYF,TGTGCCAGCAGCGTAGTCGGGTTCGGAAACACCATATATTTT
TRBJ1-1,TRBV6-2/TRBV6-3,.,.,CASSPWGDDTEAFF,TGTGCCAGCAGCCCCTGGGGGGATGACACTGAAGCTTTCTTT
TRBJ1-3,TRBV9,once,.,CASSPTGSSGNTIYF,TGTGCCAGCAGCCCGACGGGATCCTCTGGAAACACCATATATTTT
TRBJ2-1,TRBV6-5,.,TRBD1,CASSVDRDLYNEQFF,TGTGCCAGCAGCGTCGACAGGGACCTCTACAATGAGCAGTTCTTC
TRBJ1-1,TRBV11-2,.,.,CASSLEGLQSAWGPEAFF,TGTGCCAGCAGCTTAGAAGGGTTACAGTCGGCTTGGGGGCCTGAAGCTTTCTTT
TRBJ1-3,TRBV6-5,.,.,CASSRDSSGNTIYF,TGTGCCAGCAGCCGCGATAGCTCTGGAAACACCATATATTTT
TRBJ1-6,TRBV25-1,.,.,CASSEPPGGNSPLHF,TGTGCCAGCAGTGAACCCCCCGGGGGTAATTCACCCCTCCACTTT
TRBJ1-2,TRBV19,.,.,CASSVAGENYGYTF,TGTGCCAGTAGTGTGGCGGGGGAAAACTATGGCTACACCTTC
TRBJ1-2,TRBV2,.,TRBD1,CASRGQGIYGYTF,TGTGCCAGCAGGGGACAGGGGATCTATGGCTACACCTTC
TRBJ1-1,TRBV3-1/TRBV3-2,.,.,CASSQRRGNTEAFF,TGTGCCAGCAGCCAACGGCGGGGGAACACTGAAGCTTTCTTT
TRBJ2-7,TRBV7-6,.,.,CASSPSPQGYEQYF,TGTGCCAGCAGCCCCAGCCCACAGGGCTACGAGCAGTACTTC
TRBJ1-1,TRBV3-1/TRBV3-2,.,.,CASSQVAGVNTEAFF,TGTGCCAGCAGCCAAGTGGCCGGGGTGAACACTGAAGCTTTCTTT
TRBJ1-1,TRBV12-5,.,.,CASGLVPLRGHGNTEAFF,TGTGCTAGTGGTTTGGTACCTTTACGGGGACACGGGAACACTGAAGCTTTCTTT
TRBJ1-4,TRBV18,.,.,CASSRRGGKLFF,TGTGCCAGCTCCCGGCGGGGGGGAAAACTGTTTTTT
TRBJ1-4,TRBV29-1,.,.,CSVELQGGEKLFF,TGCAGCGTTGAGCTCCAGGGAGGGGAAAAACTGTTTTTT
TRBJ2-3,TRBV9,.,.,CASSVGQSSTDTQYF,TGTGCCAGCAGCGTAGGCCAGTCAAGCACAGATACGCAGTATTTT
TRBJ1-1,TRBV19,.,TRBD1,CASSLDRATEAFF,TGTGCCAGTAGTTTGGACAGGGCCACTGAAGCTTTCTTT
TRBJ1-1,TRBV29-1,.,.,CSVPGVEAFF,TGCAGCGTTCCAGGCGTTGAAGCTTTCTTT
TRBJ1-1,TRBV11-2,.,.,CASSFKDGVEAFF,TGTGCCAGCAGCTTCAAGGACGGGGTAGAAGCTTTCTTT